Below, 25 T cell receptor beta chains from the same sample are listed, as sequenced in a study of T cells after yellow fever vaccination. TCRdb processed the 5' RACE reads anew with MiXCR; each CDR3 protein has one entry. The sample lists under 200,000 distinct CDR3 sequences, approximately 6.8% seen once, with approximately 2.5% in the top ten. Specimen: CD4+ T cells sorted from PBMCs, collected about 5 days after the first yellow fever vaccination. The receptors were gathered from a young man who received the YFV17D yellow fever vaccine.

There are a few counts of this clonotype. CDR3 in DNA: TGTGCCAGCAGCCTGGGAGGAGTGACGAAAGATACGCAGTATTTT. Protein product: CASSLGGVTKDTQYF. J is TRBJ2-3 and V is TRBV5-4, with D perhaps matching TRBD2 (6 bases). Germline V gives CDR1 SGHNT, CDR2 YYREEE (reference sequence). This CDR3 is built from 15 residues. The V end was cut by 4 bases, the J end by 5 bases, with 17 bases between.

This clonotype was counted ten times or more. This sequence joins TRBV12-3 or TRBV12-4 and TRBJ2-5; maybe TRBD2 (5 bases). This CDR3 has 14 residues. Trimming pared 5 bases from V and 3 bases from J, leaving 13 bases between. CDR3 protein: CASSPPGNEETQYF. DNA of the CDR3: TGTGCCAGCAGTCCACCGGGAAACGAAGAGACCCAGTACTTC.

This clonotype was counted only a few times. This sequence joins TRBV5-1 and TRBJ2-3, with TRBD2 matching 7 bases. The CDR3 sequence is 15 residues long. V gave up 4 bases and J gave up 2 bases; unmatched junction bases: 7. Germline lookup yields CDR1 SGHRS and CDR2 YFSETQ. The CDR3 DNA reads as TGCGCCAGCAGCCACAGCGGGGATTTCACAGATACGCAGTATTTT. As protein: CASSHSGDFTDTQYF.

This clonotype was counted many times. This rearrangement joins TRBV20-1 to TRBJ1-1, with D unresolved. The CDR3 has 14 residues. The germline CDR1 and CDR2 sequences are DFQATT and SNEGSKA (reference sequence). Deletions cut 5 bases from V and 1 base from J, with 14 bases between. The DNA for the CDR3 is TGCAGTGCTCCTACCCCGGGCTCGAACACTGAAGCTTTCTTT. Translation gives CSAPTPGSNTEAFF.

This clonotype was counted between two and nine times. The chain is built from TRBV11-2 and TRBJ2-3; D gene unclear. The CDR3 consists of 12 residues. Trimming left V 3 bases short and J 4 bases short, with 5 bases between. Germline loops: CDR1 SGHAT, CDR2 FQNNGV. The CDR3 region is CASSFLADTQYF. CDR3 coding DNA: TGTGCCAGCAGCTTTCTCGCAGATACGCAGTATTTT.

This clonotype appeared many times. The J gene is TRBJ2-5, the V gene TRBV29-1, with D possibly matching TRBD2 (6 bases). Germline V lookup: CDR1 SQVTM, CDR2 ANQGSEA. Between the trimmed V and J ends, which lost 4 bases and 2 bases, there was a span of 14 bases. This CDR3 comprises 14 residues. CDR3 amino acids: CSVALATGQETQYF. CDR3 coding DNA: TGCAGCGTTGCCCTAGCGACGGGGCAAGAGACCCAGTACTTC.

The table lists this clonotype with many counts. The CDR3 reads CAISPQGTDTQYF. The CDR3, as DNA: TGTGCCATCAGTCCCCAGGGTACAGATACGCAGTATTTT. The chain combines TRBV10-3 with TRBJ2-3, with D possibly TRBD1 on 5 matching bases. V was cut by 5 bases and J by 3 bases, with 9 bases left in between. This CDR3 spans 13 amino acids. Germline-derived CDR1 and CDR2 are ENHRY and SYGVKD.

The table lists this clonotype with a few counts. The chain recombines TRBV29-1 with TRBJ1-1; D is undetermined. The CDR3 length is 16 residues. V lost 4 bases and J lost 1, with 19 bases in between. Per the germline V gene, CDR1 is SQVTM and CDR2 is ANQGSEA. This CDR3 reads CSVAPGWGMQNTEAFF. CDR3 DNA: TGCAGCGTTGCGCCGGGTTGGGGTATGCAGAACACTGAAGCTTTCTTT. The whole variable domain, remainder taken from reference TRBV29-1 and TRBJ1-1, is SAVISQKPSRDICQRGTSLTIQCQVDSQVTMMFWYRQQPGQSLTLIATANQGSEATYESGFVIDKFPISRPNLTFSTLTVSNMSPEDSSIYLCSVAPGWGMQNTEAFFGQGTRLTVV.

This clonotype has more than one count but fewer than ten. The rearrangement links TRBV3-1 to TRBJ1-1; D perhaps matches TRBD1 (5 bases). The CDR3 runs 16 residues. Trimming left V 3 bases short and J 7 bases short, with 21 bases between. Germline values: CDR1 LGHDT, CDR2 YNNKEL (reference sequence). CDR3 sequence reads: CASSHRPGPWGREAFF. CDR3 nucleotides: TGTGCCAGCAGCCATCGACCAGGGCCGTGGGGACGTGAAGCTTTCTTT.

On this clonotype itself: Being one base from a much bigger clone, this may be a read error. The chain has TRBV5-1 and TRBJ2-6, with D unclear. The germline V and J ends were trimmed by 5 bases and 1 base, with 7 bases remaining between them. Looked up from germline, CDR1 is SGHRS and CDR2 is YFSETQ. The CDR3 covers 14 residues. This CDR3 reads CASSCDSGANVLTF. The CDR3 DNA follows: TGCGCCAGCAGTTGCGATTCTGGGGCCAACGTCCTGACTTTC.

This clonotype was seen at least ten times. The chain recombines TRBV7-2 with TRBJ2-1, with TRBD2 matching 10 bases. The CDR3 consists of 16 residues. Germline CDR1 is SGHTA and CDR2 is FQGNSA. V shed 3 bases, J shed 0 bases, and the junction held 2 bases outside the gene matches. This chain's CDR3 is CASSLLAGVSYNEQFF. CDR3 in DNA: TGTGCCAGCAGCTTGCTAGCGGGGGTCTCCTACAATGAGCAGTTCTTC.

This clonotype was seen ten or more times. The chain has TRBV7-2 and TRBJ2-7, with D maybe TRBD1 (6 bases). This CDR3 spans 16 amino acids. Germline V CDR1 and CDR2: SGHTA, FQGNSA. The CDR3 spells CASRTTGQGRSHEQYV. CDR3 nucleotide sequence: TGTGCCAGCAGAACTACGGGGCAGGGGCGCTCCCACGAGCAGTACGTC.

This clonotype was seen repeatedly, ten times or more. This chain connects TRBV7-9 to TRBJ1-3, with D possibly matching TRBD1 (5 bases). Trimming cost V 3 bases and J 4 bases, with 10 bases left between them. The V gene's germline CDR1 is SEHNR and CDR2 FQNEAQ (reference sequence). CDR3 length: 14 amino acids. CDR3 sequence reads: CASSFGAGGNTIYF. CDR3 DNA sequence: TGTGCCAGCAGCTTCGGGGCCGGAGGAAACACCATATATTTT.

There are many counts of this clonotype. The V gene is TRBV4-3, the J gene TRBJ2-3; 10 bases map to TRBD2. Per germline, CDR1 LGHNA and CDR2 YSLEER. V trimming: 0 bases; J trimming: 1 base; junction bases outside the gene matches: 7. This CDR3 contains 18 residues. For the CDR3, the DNA is TGCGCCAGCAGCCAAGAGGCAGCGGGGGGGCTGGGCACAGATACGCAGTATTTT. This sequence encodes CASSQEAAGGLGTDTQYF.

In its sample, this clonotype was seen many times. The chain recombines TRBV7-8 with TRBJ1-6; possible D gene TRBD1, 5 bases. CDR3 length: 15 amino acids. V lost 4 bases and J lost 9, with 16 bases in between. Per the germline V gene, CDR1 is SGHVS and CDR2 is FQNEAQ. The CDR3 region is CASSSRATDSSPLHF. In DNA, the CDR3 is TGTGCCAGCAGCTCGAGGGCAACAGACAGTTCACCCCTCCACTTT.

This clonotype was counted at least ten times. The J gene is TRBJ1-5, the V gene TRBV10-3; D is unclear. The V end was cut by 6 bases, the J end by 5 bases, with 11 bases between. This CDR3 is 13 amino acids long. Germline V gene data show CDR1 as ENHRY and CDR2 as SYGVKD. The CDR3 region is CAISPNRDQPQHF. The CDR3, as DNA: TGTGCCATCAGCCCTAATAGGGATCAGCCCCAGCATTTT.

This clonotype was counted ten times or more. The chain links TRBV24-1 to TRBJ2-5; no reliable D call. Per germline, CDR1 KGHDR and CDR2 SFDVKD. The CDR3 runs 12 residues. The V and J ends lost 3 bases and 2 bases respectively, with 3 bases between them. The CDR3 is CATSDIQETQYF. Written as DNA, the CDR3 is TGTGCCACCAGTGATATACAAGAGACCCAGTACTTC.

At least ten counts were recorded for this clonotype. This sequence joins TRBV7-6 and TRBJ2-1; 9 positions match TRBD2. Trimming removed 6 bases from V and 2 bases from J; junction bases left unmatched: 8. CDR3 size: 16 residues. CDR1 is SGHVS, CDR2 FNYEAQ, per germline. Here the CDR3 reads CASRQNQRGAYNEQFF. CDR3 DNA: TGTGCCAGCAGACAAAACCAGCGGGGGGCCTACAATGAGCAGTTCTTC.

This chain links TRBV18 with TRBJ2-3; D is perhaps TRBD1 (5 bases). CDR1 is KGHSH, CDR2 LQKENI, per germline. Deletions cut 0 bases from V and 3 bases from J, with 13 bases between. This CDR3 comprises 16 residues. The CDR3 DNA is TGTGCCAGCTCACCACCGCGTCAGGGTGTGACAGATACGCAGTATTTT. This sequence encodes CASSPPRQGVTDTQYF.

There are many counts of this clonotype. This chain uses TRBV18 with TRBJ2-7, with 13 nucleotides matching TRBD2. The J segment lost 7 bases and the V segment lost 5 bases, leaving 8 bases of the junction unmatched. The CDR3 contains 15 residues. Germline V gene lookup returns CDR1 KGHSH and CDR2 LQKENI. The DNA of the CDR3 is TGTGCCAGCTCAGAAGGGACTAGCGGGGCTTGGGAGCAGTACGTC. Translated, it gives CASSEGTSGAWEQYV.

There are a few counts of this clonotype. This chain connects TRBV21-1 to TRBJ1-1. TRBV21-1 is noted as a pseudogene. This CDR3 spans 13 amino acids. CDR3 in DNA: TGTGCCAGCAGCAAAGGGACGCGGACTGAAGCTTTCTTT. The encoded protein is CASSKGTRTEAFF.

This clonotype was seen more than once but under ten times. V is TRBV2 and J is TRBJ1-5; D is undetermined. Germline V gene sequence: CDR1 SNHLY, CDR2 FYNNEI. The CDR3 has 14 amino acids. V was shortened by 0 bases and J by 4 bases, with 7 bases between the two germline ends. For the CDR3, the DNA is TGTGCCAGCAGTGAAGCGCTGGGGAATCAGCCCCAGCATTTT. Translating gives CASSEALGNQPQHF.

This clonotype was counted ten times or more. The rearrangement uses TRBV20-1 and TRBJ2-7, with D perhaps TRBD1 (6 bases). The CDR3 is 15 residues long. The germline V gene encodes CDR1 DFQATT and CDR2 SNEGSKA (reference sequence). V gave up 6 bases and J gave up 4 bases, with 22 bases separating them. CDR3 region: CSALLPGRTDYEQYF. The DNA of the CDR3 is TGCAGTGCACTCCTCCCGGGCAGGACAGATTACGAGCAGTACTTC.

Note on this clonotype: This sequence may be a read error, since a much larger clone differs from it by one base. V is TRBV11-2 and J is TRBJ2-4; D remains ambiguous. Trimming pared 5 bases from V and 7 bases from J, leaving 9 bases between. This CDR3 has 12 residues. Germline values: CDR1 SGHAT, CDR2 FQNNGV. The CDR3 nucleotides read TGTGCCAGCAGCACCAATCAGAACATTCAGTACTTC. Encoded protein: CASSTNQNIQYF.

The rearrangement uses TRBV7-2 and TRBJ1-3; 8 bases agree with TRBD1. CDR1 is SGHTA, CDR2 FQGNSA, per germline. Trimming removed 3 bases from V and 2 bases from J; junction bases left unmatched: 3. This CDR3 spans 15 amino acids. CDR3 sequence (DNA): TGTGCCAGCAGCTTTCAGGGGGCGGCTGGAAACACCATATATTTT. As protein: CASSFQGAAGNTIYF.